A selection of T cell receptor beta chains follows, all from one sample in a study of blood T cell repertoires in COVID-19. Clones were sequenced by immunoSEQ multiplex PCR, and TCRdb holds only the in-frame ones, with some missing. This sample has 130,000 to 150,000 clones, with roughly 80% found just once. The sequencing input was peripheral blood. The receptors were gathered from a woman in her forties with active or convalescent COVID-19. Both conserved end residues are part of each CDR3. D genes are given only for firm matches. Clone size is stated in some rows and not others, as once, few, many or a class when expanded.

DNA,CDR3,length,V,size,J,D
TGCGCCAGCAGCTTGGGCCGACAGGTTAATGAAAAACTGTTTTTT,CASSLGRQVNEKLFF,15,TRBV5-1,NA,TRBJ1-4,NA
TGTGCCAGCAGCCCCGAACAGGGATTGAACACTGAAGCTTTCTTT,CASSPEQGLNTEAFF,15,TRBV7-6,NA,TRBJ1-1,NA
TGTGCCAGCAGCTTAGATGGAATTTGGACAGGGGGCGGCTACACCTTC,CASSLDGIWTGGGYTF,16,TRBV11-2,NA,TRBJ1-2,TRBD1
TGTGCCAGCAGTAGAGGGGGCAAGGTCGACGAGCAGTACTTC,CASSRGGKVDEQYF,14,TRBV28,NA,TRBJ2-7,TRBD1
TGTGCCAGTAGTATGATGCAGGGGGCTGGAAACACCATATATTTT,CASSMMQGAGNTIYF,15,TRBV19,NA,TRBJ1-3,TRBD1
TGTGCCAGCAGTGAGACAGGGTCTAACTATGGCTACACCTTC,CASSETGSNYGYTF,14,TRBV28,NA,TRBJ1-2,TRBD1
TGCAGTGCTAGTAAGGGCACCCGGGGCACTGAAGCTTTCTTT,CSASKGTRGTEAFF,14,TRBV20-1,NA,TRBJ1-1,NA
TGTGCCAGCAGCCCCCCCAGGAGCACAGATACGCAGTATTTT,CASSPPRSTDTQYF,14,TRBV3-1/TRBV3-2,NA,TRBJ2-3,NA
TGTGCCACCAGCAGAGAACAGCCGGGACAGCCCCAGCATTTT,CATSREQPGQPQHF,14,TRBV15,NA,TRBJ1-5,NA
TGTGCCAGCAGTTTATCGACAGTCAGCTCCTACAATGAGCAGTTCTTC,CASSLSTVSSYNEQFF,16,TRBV27,NA,TRBJ2-1,NA
TGTGCCAGCAGTTCTCGGGGTCTAAGGAACACTGAAGCTTTCTTT,CASSSRGLRNTEAFF,15,TRBV6-2/TRBV6-3,few,TRBJ1-1,NA
TGTGCCAGCAGCCACAGAGGACAGCGGAGCTACACAGATACGCAGTATTTT,CASSHRGQRSYTDTQYF,17,TRBV5-6,NA,TRBJ2-3,NA
TGTGCCAGCAGTATGGGAGGCGAGCAGTACTTC,CASSMGGEQYF,11,TRBV6-6,NA,TRBJ2-7,NA
TGCGCCAGCAGCCAAGGCGGGGGCACAGATACGCAGTATTTT,CASSQGGGTDTQYF,14,TRBV4-3,NA,TRBJ2-3,NA
TGTGCCAGCTCACGCTCTTGGGGACAGGGGATCTCCTACGAGCAGTACTTC,CASSRSWGQGISYEQYF,17,TRBV18,NA,TRBJ2-7,TRBD1
TGTGCCAGCTCACCCCTTGGTTCGGTGAACACTGAAGCTTTCTTT,CASSPLGSVNTEAFF,15,TRBV18,few,TRBJ1-1,NA
TGTGCCAGCAGTCCTACAGGGCTGAACACTGAAGCTTTCTTT,CASSPTGLNTEAFF,14,TRBV5-5,NA,TRBJ1-1,NA
TGTGCCAGCAGTAATGAGGGTTGGGATGGCTACACCTTC,CASSNEGWDGYTF,13,TRBV27,NA,TRBJ1-2,NA